The 20 T cell receptor beta chains below come from one sample, sequenced in a study of cytomegalovirus exposure and HLA in healthy donors. PCR primers comprised 60 Vbeta and 13 Jbeta primers. The table came from immunoSEQ multiplex PCR; TCRdb's copy has only in-frame clones and leaves some out. The table includes tens of thousands of clones, about 80% detected once. Sequencing input: PBMCs. Receptors originate from a man in his fifties in good health and CMV-seropositive.

The chain combines TRBV2 with TRBJ2-7; weak D call: TRBD2 (5 bases). V was shortened by 10 bases and J by 9 bases, with 22 bases between the two germline ends. CDR3 size: 13 residues. CDR1 and CDR2 (germline): SNHLY, FYNNEI. CDR3 coding DNA: TGTGCCACCGATCAGGATCTGGGAGTGGGGCAGTACTTC. It codes for CATDQDLGVGQYF.

The chain has TRBV19 and TRBJ1-4; D possibly corresponds to TRBD1 (5 bases). V lost 8 bases and J lost 9, with 22 bases in between. The CDR3 contains 15 residues. Germline-derived CDR1 and CDR2 are LNHDA and SQIVND (reference sequence). CDR3 residues: CASGSWQQMGQKLFF. CDR3 nucleotide sequence: TGTGCCAGTGGGTCGTGGCAGCAAATGGGGCAAAAACTGTTTTTT.

The chain is built from TRBV19 and TRBJ2-2, with 7 bases matching TRBD2. Trimming at V came to 4 bases and at J to 4 bases, leaving 6 bases not matched to a gene. Germline V gene lookup returns CDR1 LNHDA and CDR2 SQIVND (reference sequence). CDR3 length: 15 amino acids. CDR3 amino acids: CASSREGGVTGELFF. CDR3 coding DNA: TGTGCCAGTAGTAGGGAGGGCGGGGTCACCGGGGAGCTGTTTTTT.

V is TRBV11-1 and J is TRBJ2-3; no firm D call. The ends were cut back, 6 bases at V and 2 bases at J, with 12 bases in the middle. There are 14 residues in the CDR3. CDR1 and CDR2 (germline): SGHAT, FQDESV (reference sequence). The CDR3 here is CASRPRGHTDTQYF. The DNA of the CDR3 is TGTGCCAGCAGACCCCGAGGCCACACAGATACGCAGTATTTT.

V is TRBV30 and J is TRBJ2-5; D is perhaps TRBD1 (6 bases). The germline V and J ends were trimmed by 0 bases and 3 bases, with 11 bases remaining between them. The CDR3 runs to 14 residues. Per the germline V gene, CDR1 is GTSNPN and CDR2 is SVGIG (reference sequence). The CDR3 is CAWSVSGQEETQYF. The CDR3 coding sequence is TGTGCCTGGAGTGTTTCGGGACAAGAAGAGACCCAGTACTTC.

The chain joins TRBV12-1 to TRBJ2-3; TRBD2 reflects the table's D call only, with no check against the DNA. TRBV12-1 is deemed a pseudogene. This CDR3 is 15 amino acids long. The CDR3 sequence is CASSFAARSTDTQYF. The CDR3 coding sequence is TGTGCCAGCAGCTTTGCAGCTCGGTCTACGGATACGCAGTATTTT.

The rearrangement uses TRBV6-1 and TRBJ1-2; D not resolved. Germline assignment: CDR1 MNHNS and CDR2 SASEGT. This CDR3 spans 11 amino acids. Trimming took off 3 bases at V and 7 bases at J, with 6 bases between the two ends. CDR3 sequence reads: CASSERGGYTF. CDR3 nucleotides: TGTGCCAGCAGTGAGAGAGGTGGCTACACCTTC.

This clone came up once. The chain is built from TRBV7-2 and TRBJ2-7; 10 bases agree with TRBD2. Germline CDR1 SGHTA, CDR2 FQGNSA. This CDR3 contains 13 residues. The V and J ends lost 3 bases and 5 bases, in that order; junction bases with no gene match: 1. The CDR3 sequence is CASSFSGRDEQYF. The CDR3 DNA follows: TGTGCCAGCAGCTTCAGCGGGAGGGACGAGCAGTACTTC.

This chain connects TRBV4-3 to TRBJ2-1, with 13 nucleotides matching TRBD2. With 3 bases clipped from V and 5 bases from J, the junction kept 7 bases outside the gene matches. This CDR3 contains 17 residues. Per germline, CDR1 LGHNA and CDR2 YSLEER. CDR3: CASSHHAGTSGDNEQFF. The CDR3 region has the DNA TGCGCCAGCAGCCACCACGCCGGGACTAGCGGGGACAATGAGCAGTTCTTC.

The gene calls are TRBV9 and TRBJ2-5; possibly TRBD2 for D (5 bases). Germline loops: CDR1 SGDLS, CDR2 YYNGEE. The CDR3 contains 14 residues. V was shortened by 2 bases and J by 3 bases, with 11 bases between the two germline ends. The CDR3 loop reads CASSVPHGEETQYF. CDR3 in DNA: TGTGCCAGCAGCGTCCCCCACGGGGAAGAGACCCAGTACTTC.

J is TRBJ2-7 and V is TRBV4-2, with 12 bases lining up with TRBD2. Unmatched junction bases numbered 8, after V lost 5 bases and J lost 6 bases. CDR1 is LGHNA and CDR2 is YNFKEQ in the germline V gene. The CDR3 extends over 15 amino acids. CDR3: CASSSRLAGEVEQYF. CDR3 nucleotide sequence: TGTGCCAGCAGCTCTCGACTAGCGGGAGAGGTCGAGCAGTACTTC.

A note on this clone: A junction end diverges from the germline sequence, so it may reflect a read error. The gene calls are TRBV6-1 and TRBJ2-4, with 8 bases matching TRBD1. Germline V lookup: CDR1 MNHNS, CDR2 SASEGT. The CDR3 is 13 amino acids. The CDR3 spells CASSGDRRNSQYF. In DNA, the CDR3 is TGTGCCAGCAGTGGGGACAGGCGAAACAGTCAGTACTTC.

This rearrangement joins TRBV11-1 to TRBJ2-7; TRBD2 aligns across 9 bases. The CDR3 consists of 15 residues. With 1 base clipped from V and 2 bases from J, the junction kept 3 bases outside the gene matches. Looked up from germline, CDR1 is SGHAT and CDR2 is FQDESV (reference sequence). CDR3 coding DNA: TGTGCCAGCAGCTTAGGACTAGCGGCCACCTACGAGCAGTACTTC. This sequence encodes CASSLGLAATYEQYF. The full variable domain, its missing parts supplied by reference TRBV11-1 and TRBJ2-7, is EAEVAQSPRYKITEKSQAVAFWCDPISGHATLYWYRQILGQGPELLVQFQDESVVDDSQLPKDRFSAERLKGVDSTLKIQPAELGDSAMYLCASSLGLAATYEQYFGPGTRLTVT.

The chain employs TRBV5-8 and TRBJ1-5; the D is unclear. The V end was cut by 4 bases, the J end by 0 bases, with 11 bases between. This CDR3 region has 15 residues. Germline V gene sequence: CDR1 SGHTS, CDR2 YDEGEE. The CDR3: CASSLKYYSNQPQHF. In DNA form, the CDR3 reads TGTGCCAGCAGCCTCAAATACTATAGCAATCAGCCCCAGCATTTT.

The V call is TRBV5-6, the J call TRBJ1-1, with a tentative D call TRBD1 (5 bases). Trimming cost V 1 base and J 8 bases, with 15 bases left between them. The CDR3 has 14 amino acids. Germline V CDR1 and CDR2: SGHDT, YYEEEE. The CDR3 loop reads CASSLRGTQNEAFF. The CDR3 DNA is TGTGCCAGCAGCTTGCGCGGGACCCAAAACGAAGCTTTCTTT. Together with reference TRBV5-6 and TRBJ1-1, the CDR3 gives the full variable domain: DAGVTQSPTHLIKTRGQQVTLRCSPKSGHDTVSWYQQALGQGPQFIFQYYEEEERQRGNFPDRFSGHQFPNYSSELNVNALLLGDSALYLCASSLRGTQNEAFFGQGTRLTVV.

CDR3 protein: CASSFPSPGVGTDTQYF. The CDR3, as DNA: TGTGCCAGCAGCTTCCCATCTCCGGGGGTTGGCACAGATACGCAGTATTTT. This chain uses TRBV7-8 with TRBJ2-3; tentatively, D is TRBD2 (6 bases). The ends were cut back, 3 bases at V and 1 base at J, with 17 bases in the middle. The CDR3 consists of 17 residues. Germline CDR1 and CDR2: SGHVS and FQNEAQ. Full variable domain (remainder filled in from reference TRBV7-8 and TRBJ2-3): GAGVSQSPRYKVAKRGQDVALRCDPISGHVSLFWYQQALGQGPEFLTYFQNEAQLDKSGLPSDRFFAERPEGSVSTLKIQRTQQEDSAVYLCASSFPSPGVGTDTQYFGPGTRLTVL.

The chain recombines TRBV7-2 with TRBJ2-1; D uncertain. CDR1 and CDR2 from the germline V gene are SGHTA and FQGNSA. V lost 5 bases and J 8 bases, leaving 13 bases between the germline ends. The CDR3 is 13 amino acids. The CDR3 bases are TGTGCCAGCAGCCCCGGCCCCCGGGATGAGCAGTTCTTC. Its protein is CASSPGPRDEQFF.

The V and J genes are TRBV7-2 and TRBJ2-7; 11 bases are shared with TRBD2. Germline trimming cut 6 bases from V and 4 bases from J; bases unmatched to any gene: 8. There are 15 residues in the CDR3. Looked up from germline, CDR1 is SGHTA and CDR2 is FQGNSA. CDR3 nucleotide sequence: TGTGCCAGCAGGCCACAACTAGCGGGAGTATACGAGCAGTACTTC. This sequence encodes CASRPQLAGVYEQYF. The full variable domain, in which reference TRBV7-2 and TRBJ2-7 provide the parts outside the CDR3, is GAGVSQSPSNKVTEKGKDVELRCDPISGHTALYWYRQSLGQGLEFLIYFQGNSAPDKSGLPSDRFSAERTGGSVSTLTIQRTQQEDSAVYLCASRPQLAGVYEQYFGPGTRLTVT.

The chain joins TRBV6-5 to TRBJ1-4, with D maybe TRBD1 (6 bases). The CDR3 extends over 15 amino acids. Between the trimmed V and J ends, which lost 6 bases and 8 bases, there was a span of 19 bases. Germline loops: CDR1 MNHEY, CDR2 SVGAGI. The CDR3 DNA reads as TGTGCCAGCAGACAGGGTGCACTAAGGGGAGAAAAACTGTTTTTT. Amino acid sequence: CASRQGALRGEKLFF.

The chain carries TRBV11-3 and TRBJ2-5, with 7 bases identical to TRBD1. The CDR3 totals 14 residues. Trimming cost V 2 bases and J 4 bases; bases outside gene matches: 4. Germline V CDR1 and CDR2: SGHNT, YENEEA. CDR3 DNA: TGTGCCAGCAGCTTACGACAGGGCGGAGAGACCCAGTACTTC. Amino acid sequence: CASSLRQGGETQYF.